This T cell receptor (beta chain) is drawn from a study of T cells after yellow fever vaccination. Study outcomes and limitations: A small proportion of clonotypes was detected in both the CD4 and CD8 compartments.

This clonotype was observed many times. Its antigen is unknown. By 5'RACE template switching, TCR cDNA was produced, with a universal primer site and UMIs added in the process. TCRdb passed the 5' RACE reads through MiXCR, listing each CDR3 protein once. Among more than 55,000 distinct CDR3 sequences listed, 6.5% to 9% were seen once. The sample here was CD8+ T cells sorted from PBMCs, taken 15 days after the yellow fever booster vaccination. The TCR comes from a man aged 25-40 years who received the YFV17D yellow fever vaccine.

The CDR3 reads CASSNYRDRGPGELFF. The CDR3 bases are TGTGCCAGTAGTAACTACCGGGACAGGGGGCCCGGGGAGCTGTTTTTT. The rearrangement links TRBV19 to TRBJ2-2, with 12 bases identical to TRBD1. Germline V gene lookup returns CDR1 LNHDA and CDR2 SQIVND (reference sequence). CDR3 size: 16 residues. After removal of 4 bases from V and 6 bases from J, the junction contained 6 bases not matched to a gene.